One and the same sample provided the 11 T cell receptor beta chains below, sequenced in a study of T-cell memory formation after mild COVID-19 (dated by TCRdb to 2020 to 2023). Library prep was done by 5' RACE. Sequencing instrument: Illumina NovaSeq 6000. TCRdb's own reprocessing of the public reads used fastp at Q25 and MiXCR and kept productive beta chains. Entries that share a CDR3 protein sequence are merged under the most common genes and DNA. Within this sample are some 440,000 distinct CDR3 sequences, with about 23% of them counted one time only. Roughly an eighth of the sample is taken by the ten largest. The sample was PBMCs or a T cell subset sorted from them (not recorded which). Receptors were obtained from an adult woman who had mild COVID-19 (a few samples of this study predate the infection). The sample titles of this study are shuffled in the database, so cell type and time point are left out; the donor was told from shared clones.

This chain uses TRBV19 with TRBJ2-7; 10 nucleotides align to TRBD1. Trimming at V came to 5 bases and at J to 5 bases, leaving 6 bases not matched to a gene. Germline V gene data show CDR1 as LNHDA and CDR2 as SQIVND (reference sequence). The CDR3 is 14 amino acids. The chain's CDR3 is CASSPRDRGDEQYF. The DNA for the CDR3 is TGTGCCAGTAGTCCCCGGGACAGGGGAGACGAGCAGTACTTC.

This clonotype has a handful of counts. The rearrangement uses TRBV5-1 and TRBJ2-5; TRBD2 agrees at 15 bases. V lost 0 bases, J lost 4 bases, and 4 bases stayed unmatched. The CDR3 totals 17 residues. Germline V gene sequence: CDR1 SGHRS, CDR2 YFSETQ. The CDR3 coding sequence is TGCGCCAGCAGCTTGGTGGGACTAGCGGGAGGCCCAGAGACCCAGTACTTC. Translated: CASSLVGLAGGPETQYF.

This clonotype showed up just a few times. J is TRBJ1-2 and V is TRBV30; D gene uncertain. The CDR3 spans 14 residues. With 2 bases removed from V and 5 bases from J, the gap between germline ends came to 15 bases. CDR1 and CDR2 (germline): GTSNPN, SVGIG (reference sequence). The DNA for the CDR3 is TGTGCCTGGAGTCCCGCCCTTTCAGAGTATGGCTACACCTTC. This translates into CAWSPALSEYGYTF.

This clonotype was observed at least ten times. A junction end diverges from the germline sequence, so it may reflect a read error. This chain connects TRBV5-1 to TRBJ1-1; D unresolved. This CDR3 has 13 amino acids. Looked up from germline, CDR1 is SGHRS and CDR2 is YFSETQ. The CDR3 nucleotides read TGTGCCAGCAGTTCGTCGGGGAACACTGAAGCTTTCTTT. Translated: CASSSSGNTEAFF.

Only a few counts were recorded for this clonotype. The V call is TRBV27, the J call TRBJ1-6, with 10 bases matching TRBD1. This CDR3 contains 14 residues. Germline CDR1 MNHEY, CDR2 SMNVEV (reference sequence). The ends lost 8 bases at V and 10 bases at J; junction bases unmatched: 8. This CDR3 reads CASSPGTGDSPLHF. The CDR3 DNA reads TGTGCCAGCTCGCCCGGGACAGGGGACTCACCCCTCCACTTT.

This clonotype was detected a few times. The chain recombines TRBV27 with TRBJ2-2; 7 nucleotides match TRBD2. There are 16 residues in the CDR3. The V gene end was trimmed by 5 bases and the J gene end by 6 bases; junction bases not matched to a gene: 12. CDR1 MNHEY and CDR2 SMNVEV come from the germline V gene (reference sequence). CDR3 coding DNA: TGTGCCAGCAGTCTCCGGGGGGTAATGGGTCCCGGGGAGCTGTTTTTT. Its protein is CASSLRGVMGPGELFF.

The chain couples TRBV6-6 to TRBJ2-3, with D maybe TRBD2 (6 bases). The CDR3 consists of 16 residues. In germline, CDR1 is MNHNY, CDR2 SVGAGI (reference sequence). V lost 0 bases, J lost 0 bases, and 10 bases lay in between. The CDR3 nucleotides read TGTGCCAGCAGTTACTCGGGGGGTATTAGCACAGATACGCAGTATTTT. This sequence encodes CASSYSGGISTDTQYF.

The rearrangement links TRBV6-5 to TRBJ1-1, with D possibly being TRBD1 (5 bases). Trimming shortened V by 2 bases and J by 4 bases, and 14 bases separated the two germline ends. Per the germline V gene, CDR1 is MNHEY and CDR2 is SVGAGI. This CDR3 region has 15 residues. CDR3 DNA: TGTGCCAGCAGTTACCCTCCGGGGCTTGGCACTGAAGCTTTCTTT. Its translation: CASSYPPGLGTEAFF.

This chain joins TRBV4-2 and TRBJ2-7, with D perhaps matching TRBD2 (6 bases). This CDR3 has 15 residues. CDR1 and CDR2 (germline): LGHNA, YNFKEQ. V was trimmed by 0 bases and J by 2 bases, leaving 11 bases between them. CDR3 sequence reads: CASSQDPAGPYEQYF. The CDR3 DNA is TGTGCCAGCAGCCAAGATCCGGCGGGACCCTACGAGCAGTACTTC.

The rearrangement uses TRBV3-1 and TRBJ1-3; no reliable D call. This CDR3 comprises 15 residues. Between the trimmed V and J ends, which lost 4 bases and 4 bases, there was a span of 14 bases. Germline V gives CDR1 LGHDT, CDR2 YNNKEL (reference sequence). The CDR3 sequence is CASSLTTGPGNTIYF. CDR3 in DNA: TGTGCCAGCAGCCTTACGACTGGGCCCGGAAACACCATATATTTT.

This rearrangement joins TRBV2 to TRBJ2-1; TRBD2 is a possible D gene (5 bases). The germline gives CDR1 SNHLY, CDR2 FYNNEI. V was pared by 0 bases and J by 7 bases, with 10 bases between. The CDR3 loop spans 14 amino acids. The CDR3 DNA sequence: TGTGCCAGCAGTGAAGCGAGGGCAGTGAATGAGCAGTTCTTC. Translated: CASSEARAVNEQFF.